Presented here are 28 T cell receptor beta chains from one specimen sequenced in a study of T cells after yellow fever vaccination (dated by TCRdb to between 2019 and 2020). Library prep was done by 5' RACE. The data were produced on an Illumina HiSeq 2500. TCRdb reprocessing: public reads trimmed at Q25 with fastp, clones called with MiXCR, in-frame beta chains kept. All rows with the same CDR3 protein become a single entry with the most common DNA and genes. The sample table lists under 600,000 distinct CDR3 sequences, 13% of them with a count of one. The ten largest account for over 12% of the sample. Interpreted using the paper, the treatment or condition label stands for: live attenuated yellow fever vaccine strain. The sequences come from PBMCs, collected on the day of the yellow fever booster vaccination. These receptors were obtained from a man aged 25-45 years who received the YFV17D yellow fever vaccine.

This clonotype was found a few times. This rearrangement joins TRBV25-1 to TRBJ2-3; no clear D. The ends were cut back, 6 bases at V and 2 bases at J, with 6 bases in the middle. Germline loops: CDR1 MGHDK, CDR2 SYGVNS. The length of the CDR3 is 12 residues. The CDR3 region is CASRTDTDTQYF. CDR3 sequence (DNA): TGTGCCAGCAGGACGGACACAGATACGCAGTATTTT.

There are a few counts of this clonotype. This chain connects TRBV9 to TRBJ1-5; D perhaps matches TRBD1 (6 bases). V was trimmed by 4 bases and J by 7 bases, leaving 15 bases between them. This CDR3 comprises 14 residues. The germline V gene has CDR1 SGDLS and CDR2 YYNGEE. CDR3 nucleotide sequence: TGTGCCAGCAGCTCCGGGGGCGGAGAGCAGCCCCAGCATTTT. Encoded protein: CASSSGGGEQPQHF.

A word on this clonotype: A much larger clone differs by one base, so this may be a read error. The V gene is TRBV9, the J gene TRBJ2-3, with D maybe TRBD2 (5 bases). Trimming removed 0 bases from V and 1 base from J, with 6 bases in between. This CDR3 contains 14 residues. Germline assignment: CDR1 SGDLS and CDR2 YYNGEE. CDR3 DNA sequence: TGTGCCAGCAGCGTAGGGCGGGGCACAGATACGCAGTATTTT. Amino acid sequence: CASSVGRGTDTQYF.

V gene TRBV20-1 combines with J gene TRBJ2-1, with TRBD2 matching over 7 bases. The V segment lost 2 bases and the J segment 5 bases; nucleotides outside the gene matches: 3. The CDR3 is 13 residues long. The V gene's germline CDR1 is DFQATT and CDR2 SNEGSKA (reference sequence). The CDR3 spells CSARYLADNEQFF. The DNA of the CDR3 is TGCAGTGCTAGATACCTAGCGGACAATGAGCAGTTCTTC.

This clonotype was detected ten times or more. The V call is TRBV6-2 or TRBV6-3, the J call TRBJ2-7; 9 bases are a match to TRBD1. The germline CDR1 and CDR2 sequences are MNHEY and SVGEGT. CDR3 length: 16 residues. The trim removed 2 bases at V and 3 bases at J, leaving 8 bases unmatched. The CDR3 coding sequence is TGTGCCAGCAGTTACCCCCGTTCGGACAGGGGCTACGAGCAGTACTTC. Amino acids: CASSYPRSDRGYEQYF.

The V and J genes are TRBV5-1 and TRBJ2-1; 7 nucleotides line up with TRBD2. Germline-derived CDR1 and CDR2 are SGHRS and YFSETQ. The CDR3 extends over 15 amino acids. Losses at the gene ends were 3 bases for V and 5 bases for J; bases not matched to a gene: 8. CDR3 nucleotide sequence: TGCGCCAGCAGCTCACTAGCGATCTCTAACAATGAGCAGTTCTTC. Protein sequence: CASSSLAISNNEQFF.

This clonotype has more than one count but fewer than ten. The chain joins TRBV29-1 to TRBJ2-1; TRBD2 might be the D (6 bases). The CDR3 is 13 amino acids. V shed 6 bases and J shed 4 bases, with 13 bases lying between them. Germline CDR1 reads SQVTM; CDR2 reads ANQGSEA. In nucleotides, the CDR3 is TGCAGCGTGGCGGGGCTCCTTTACAATGAGCAGTTCTTC. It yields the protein CSVAGLLYNEQFF.

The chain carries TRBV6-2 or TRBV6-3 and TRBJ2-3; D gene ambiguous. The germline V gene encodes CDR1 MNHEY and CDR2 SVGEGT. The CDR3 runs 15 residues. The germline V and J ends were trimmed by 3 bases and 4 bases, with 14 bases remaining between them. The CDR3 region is CASSYLGRIADTQYF. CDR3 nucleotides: TGTGCCAGCAGTTATCTTGGGCGGATTGCAGATACGCAGTATTTT.

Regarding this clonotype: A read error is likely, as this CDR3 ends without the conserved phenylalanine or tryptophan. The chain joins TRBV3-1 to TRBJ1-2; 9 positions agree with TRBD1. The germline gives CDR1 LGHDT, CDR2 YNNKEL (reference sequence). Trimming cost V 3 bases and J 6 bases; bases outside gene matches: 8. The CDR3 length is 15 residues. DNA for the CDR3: TGTGCCAGCAGCCAGCGACAGGGGGGAAGAGATGGCTACACCTCC. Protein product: CASSQRQGGRDGYTS.

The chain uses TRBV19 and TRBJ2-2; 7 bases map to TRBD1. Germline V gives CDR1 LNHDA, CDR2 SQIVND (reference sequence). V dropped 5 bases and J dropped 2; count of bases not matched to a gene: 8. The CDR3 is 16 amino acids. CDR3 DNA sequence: TGTGCCAGTAGTGTAGCCGGGACAGCCAACACCGGGGAGCTGTTTTTT. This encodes CASSVAGTANTGELFF.

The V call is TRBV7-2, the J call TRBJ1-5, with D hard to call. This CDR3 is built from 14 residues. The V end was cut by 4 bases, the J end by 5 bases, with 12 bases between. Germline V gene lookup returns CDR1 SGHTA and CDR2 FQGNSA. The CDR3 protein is CASSYVPSYQPQHF. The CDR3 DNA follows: TGTGCCAGCAGCTACGTACCGAGTTATCAGCCCCAGCATTTT.

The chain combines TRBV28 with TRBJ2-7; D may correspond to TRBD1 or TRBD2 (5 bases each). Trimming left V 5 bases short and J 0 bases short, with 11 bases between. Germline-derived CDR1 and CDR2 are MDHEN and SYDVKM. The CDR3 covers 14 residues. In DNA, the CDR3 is TGTGCCAGCAGTAATATGGGGGACTCCTACGAGCAGTACTTC. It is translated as CASSNMGDSYEQYF.

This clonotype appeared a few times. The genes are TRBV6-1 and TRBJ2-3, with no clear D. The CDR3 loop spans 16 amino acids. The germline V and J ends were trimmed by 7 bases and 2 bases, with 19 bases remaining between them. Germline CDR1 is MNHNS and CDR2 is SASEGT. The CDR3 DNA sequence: TGTGCCAGCATGACCCATAGAGATAGGTCCACAGATACGCAGTATTTT. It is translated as CASMTHRDRSTDTQYF.

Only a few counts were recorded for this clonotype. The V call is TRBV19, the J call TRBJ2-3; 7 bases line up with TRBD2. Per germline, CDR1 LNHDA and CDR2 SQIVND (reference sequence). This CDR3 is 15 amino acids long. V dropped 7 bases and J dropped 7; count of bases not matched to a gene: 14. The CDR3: CASTDLGGSSYTQYF. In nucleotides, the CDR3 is TGTGCCAGTACCGACCTTGGCGGGAGTTCGTATACGCAGTATTTT.

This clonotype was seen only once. Here the CDR3 reads CATSAGASYNEQFF. Written as DNA, the CDR3 is TGTGCCACCAGTGCCGGGGCCTCCTACAATGAGCAGTTCTTC. The V call is TRBV24-1, the J call TRBJ2-1; D tentatively fits TRBD1 or TRBD2 (5 bases each). V dropped 5 bases and J dropped 0 bases, with 7 bases sitting between them. The CDR3 sequence is 14 residues long. Germline CDR1 is KGHDR and CDR2 is SFDVKD.

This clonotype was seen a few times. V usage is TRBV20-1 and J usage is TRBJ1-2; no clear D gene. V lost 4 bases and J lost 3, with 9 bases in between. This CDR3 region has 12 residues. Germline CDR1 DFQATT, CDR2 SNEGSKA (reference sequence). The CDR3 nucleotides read TGCAGTGCTAATCCGGGAGACTATGGCTACACCTTC. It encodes CSANPGDYGYTF.

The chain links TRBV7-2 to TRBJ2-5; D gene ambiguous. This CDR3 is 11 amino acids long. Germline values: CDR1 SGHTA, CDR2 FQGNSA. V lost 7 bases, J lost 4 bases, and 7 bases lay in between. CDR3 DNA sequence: TGTGCCAGCACCCAGTTAGAGACCCAGTACTTC. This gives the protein CASTQLETQYF.

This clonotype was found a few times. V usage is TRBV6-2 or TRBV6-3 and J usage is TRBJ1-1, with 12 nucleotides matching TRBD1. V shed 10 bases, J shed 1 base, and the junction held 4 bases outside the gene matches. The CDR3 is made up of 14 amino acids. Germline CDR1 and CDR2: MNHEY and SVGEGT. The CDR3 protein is CATAGQGANTEAFF. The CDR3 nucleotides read TGTGCCACCGCGGGACAGGGGGCGAACACTGAAGCTTTCTTT.

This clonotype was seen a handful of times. CDR3: CASGLLGVATVGANVLTF. CDR3 DNA: TGTGCTAGTGGTCTCCTCGGGGTTGCAACTGTCGGGGCCAACGTCCTGACTTTC. This chain links TRBV12-5 with TRBJ2-6; D possibly corresponds to TRBD2 (5 bases). This CDR3 is built from 18 residues. Germline V CDR1 and CDR2: LGHNT, FRNRAP. Deletions cut 5 bases from V and 4 bases from J, with 21 bases between. Drawing the rest from reference TRBV12-5 and TRBJ2-6, the complete variable domain is DARVTQTPRHKVTEMGQEVTMRCQPILGHNTVFWYRQTMMQGLELLAYFRNRAPLDDSGMPKDRFSAEMPDATLATLKIQPSEPRDSAVYFCASGLLGVATVGANVLTFGAGSRLTVL.

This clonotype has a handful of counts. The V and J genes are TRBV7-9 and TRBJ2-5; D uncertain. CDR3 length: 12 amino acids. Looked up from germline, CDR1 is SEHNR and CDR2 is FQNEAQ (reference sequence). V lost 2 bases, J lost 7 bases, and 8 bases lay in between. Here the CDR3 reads CASSLRSRTQYF. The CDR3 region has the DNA TGTGCCAGCAGCTTAAGGAGTCGGACCCAGTACTTC.

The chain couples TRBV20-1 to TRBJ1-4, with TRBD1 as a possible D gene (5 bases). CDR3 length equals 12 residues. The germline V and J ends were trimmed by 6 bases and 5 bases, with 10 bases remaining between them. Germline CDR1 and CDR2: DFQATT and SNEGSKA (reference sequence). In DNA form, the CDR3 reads TGCAGTGCCCCAGGGTCCAATGAAAAACTGTTTTTT. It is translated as CSAPGSNEKLFF.

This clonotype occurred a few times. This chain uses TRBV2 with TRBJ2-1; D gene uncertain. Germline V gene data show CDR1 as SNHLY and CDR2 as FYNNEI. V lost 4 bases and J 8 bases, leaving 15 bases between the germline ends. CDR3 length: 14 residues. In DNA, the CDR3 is TGTGCCAGCAGTGTCCATGGTGGGTTCTATGAGCAGTTCTTC. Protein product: CASSVHGGFYEQFF.

CDR3 nucleotides: TGCAGCGTTGGGCGGCTAGCCAACACCGGGGAGCTGTTTTTT. Protein product: CSVGRLANTGELFF. The rearrangement links TRBV29-1 to TRBJ2-2; the D gene is possibly TRBD2 (5 bases). The CDR3 extends over 14 amino acids. The germline V gene encodes CDR1 SQVTM and CDR2 ANQGSEA. V lost 4 bases, J lost 2 bases, and 11 bases lay in between.

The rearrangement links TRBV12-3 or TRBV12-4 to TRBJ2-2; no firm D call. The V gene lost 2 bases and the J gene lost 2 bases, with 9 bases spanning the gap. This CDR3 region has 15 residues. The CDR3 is CASSLSLGNTGELFF. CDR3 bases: TGTGCCAGCAGTTTAAGTCTGGGCAACACCGGGGAGCTGTTTTTT.

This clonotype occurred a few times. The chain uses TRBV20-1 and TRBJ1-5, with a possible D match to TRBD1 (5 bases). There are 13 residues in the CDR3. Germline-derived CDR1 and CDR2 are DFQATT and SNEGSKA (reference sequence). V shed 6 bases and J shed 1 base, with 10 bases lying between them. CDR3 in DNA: TGCAGTGCAAGGGAGGGGAGCAATCAGCCCCAGCATTTT. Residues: CSAREGSNQPQHF.

The CDR3 DNA follows: TGTGCCAGCAGTTTTGGCGACGCACTGGTAGATACGCAGTATTTT. Amino acids: CASSFGDALVDTQYF. The chain links TRBV6-2 or TRBV6-3 to TRBJ2-3; D is undetermined. Germline values: CDR1 MNHEY, CDR2 SVGEGT. The CDR3 has 15 amino acids. V was trimmed by 4 bases and J by 5 bases, leaving 16 bases between them.

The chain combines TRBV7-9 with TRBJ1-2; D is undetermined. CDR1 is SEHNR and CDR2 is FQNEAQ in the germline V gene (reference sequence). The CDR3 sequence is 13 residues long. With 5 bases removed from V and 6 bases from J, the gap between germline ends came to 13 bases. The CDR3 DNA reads TGTGCCAGCAGCCTACGCAGCGGGAATGGCTACACCTTC. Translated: CASSLRSGNGYTF.

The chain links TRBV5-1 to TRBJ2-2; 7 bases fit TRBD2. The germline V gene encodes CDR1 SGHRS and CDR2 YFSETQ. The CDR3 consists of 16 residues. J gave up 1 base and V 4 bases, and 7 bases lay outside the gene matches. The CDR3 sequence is CASSRSRTRNTGELFF. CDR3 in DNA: TGCGCCAGCAGCCGCAGTCGGACTAGGAACACCGGGGAGCTGTTTTTT.